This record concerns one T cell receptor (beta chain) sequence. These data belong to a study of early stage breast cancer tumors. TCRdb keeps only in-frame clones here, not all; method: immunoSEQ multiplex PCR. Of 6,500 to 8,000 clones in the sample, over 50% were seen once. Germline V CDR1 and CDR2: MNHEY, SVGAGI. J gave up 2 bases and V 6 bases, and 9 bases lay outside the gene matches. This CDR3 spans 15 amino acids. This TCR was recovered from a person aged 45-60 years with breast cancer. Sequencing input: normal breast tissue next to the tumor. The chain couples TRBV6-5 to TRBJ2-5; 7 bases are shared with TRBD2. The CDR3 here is CASRGGSLRQETQYF. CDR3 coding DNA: TGTGCCAGCAGAGGCGGGAGCCTGCGACAAGAGACCCAGTACTTC.